This TCR beta chain is drawn from a study of blood T cell repertoires in COVID-19. Across the study: COVID-19 samples, acute and convalescent, were from the United States, Italy and Spain. T cells, B-cell-depleted T cells, or PBMCs provided the cDNA or gDNA that served as material.

The authors' processing: Estimation of nucleated cell counts was performed using reference gene primer amplification. Produced via immunoSEQ multiplex PCR; TCRdb's table is partial and in-frame only. Clone size and the V and J calls come from that table; the DNA yielded D and trimming. The sample lists roughly 93,000 clones; around 85% were seen once. CDR1 and CDR2 (germline): ENHRY, SYGVKD. CDR3 length equals 13 residues. V trimming: 6 bases; J trimming: 5 bases; junction bases outside the gene matches: 6. Sequenced material: peripheral blood. The chain combines TRBV10-3 with TRBJ2-5; 7 bases agree with TRBD1. The clonotype was recovered from a woman aged 80 or over with acute or convalescent COVID-19. The CDR3 coding sequence is TGTGCCATCAGCGTGCAGGGGGTGGAGACCCAGTACTTC. It encodes CAISVQGVETQYF.